This T cell receptor (beta chain) was profiled in a study of OX40 agonist ivuxolimab in advanced cancers. Study at large: Each patient was given ivuxolimab into a vein every 2 weeks, at 0.01 to 10 mg/kg. Prior therapy, whether anti-PD-1, anti-PD-L1 or anti-CTLA-4, was allowed, and approximately 37% had some. Hepatocellular carcinoma, melanoma, renal cell or head and neck cancer was diagnosed in the dose-escalation patients. Study findings and constraints: Patients who responded partially at 0.1-3.0 mg/kg showed clonal expansion ranking among the lowest.

The CDR3 sequence is 16 residues long. V was cut by 3 bases and J by 8 bases, with 20 bases left in between. Germline V CDR1 and CDR2: MDHEN, SYDVKM. This clone was detected only once. Its antigen is unknown. Profiling relied on immunoSEQ multiplex PCR, and the TCRdb table lists in-frame clones only, not all of them. In the table there are 85,000 to 100,000 clones, 91% of which are singletons. V and J are TRBV28 and TRBJ2-1; the D is unclear. The clonotype was recovered from an adult with an advanced solid tumor such as melanoma, head and neck, liver or kidney cancer. Sample: CD4+ or CD8+ T cells sorted from blood, taken in a trial of the OX40 agonist ivuxolimab. In nucleotides, the CDR3 is TGTGCCAGCAGTTTTCCCAAGCTCCCGAGTTCGGATGAGCAGTTCTTC. Translated: CASSFPKLPSSDEQFF.